The source of this T cell receptor (beta chain) is a study of blood T cell repertoires in COVID-19. Whole-study context: Samples representing acute and convalescent COVID-19 were sourced from the United States, Italy and Spain. In each case, the material was cDNA or gDNA derived from T cells, B-cell-depleted T cells, or PBMCs.

The CDR3 runs to 17 residues. CDR1 and CDR2 (germline): LGHDT, YNNKEL (reference sequence). The V and J ends lost 1 base and 8 bases, in that order; junction bases with no gene match: 11. Authors' analysis steps: Estimates of nucleated cell counts were drawn from the amplification of reference gene primers. Only in-frame clones appear in the TCRdb table, and some are missing; sequencing was by immunoSEQ multiplex PCR. D and trimming were read from the DNA, whereas the V and J calls and clone size are those reported in that table. The table records 260,000 or so clones, around 82% of them present only once.

This clonotype was obtained from a human donor in a cohort sampled during active COVID-19. The rearrangement uses TRBV3-1 (or the pseudogene TRBV3-2) and TRBJ2-4; 10 positions match TRBD2. The sequencing sample was made of peripheral blood. Written as DNA, the CDR3 is TGTGCCAGCAGCCAAGCTGGGACTAGCGAGTCGATAGACATTCAGTACTTC. Its protein product is CASSQAGTSESIDIQYF.